Below are 23 T cell receptor beta chains sequenced from a single sample in a study of blood T cells in healthy people across ages. Sample-barcoded 5' priming and a J-beta primer mix drove a second PCR of roughly 7 to 11 cycles. A single record per CDR3 protein comes from TCRdb applying MiXCR to the 5' RACE reads. The sample lists over 950,000 distinct CDR3 sequences, under 40% occurring once. Sequencing was performed on blood. These receptors all come from a young man in good health.

The gene calls are TRBV2 and TRBJ1-2; the D gene is possibly TRBD1 (6 bases). This CDR3 comprises 15 residues. Trimming pared 7 bases from V and 3 bases from J, leaving 18 bases between. Germline CDR1 reads SNHLY; CDR2 reads FYNNEI. The CDR3 sequence: CASMAWSGGHYGYTF. The CDR3 region has the DNA TGTGCCAGCATGGCTTGGTCTGGGGGGCACTATGGCTACACCTTC.

A single count supports this clonotype. This clone may be a read error of a much larger clone one base away. This chain connects TRBV11-2 to TRBJ2-2; TRBD2 might be the D (6 bases). There are 16 residues in the CDR3. Germline V gives CDR1 SGHAT, CDR2 FQNNGV. The CDR3 protein is CASSLASTGFTGGLFF. The DNA for the CDR3 is TGTGCCAGCAGCTTAGCTTCCACCGGGTTCACCGGGGGGCTGTTTTTT.

This clonotype came up a few times. DNA for the CDR3: TGTGCCAGCAGCCGACAGGGACCTGATGAGCAGTTCTTC. Residues: CASSRQGPDEQFF. This chain links TRBV2 with TRBJ2-1; 7 bases map to TRBD1. Per the germline V gene, CDR1 is SNHLY and CDR2 is FYNNEI. This CDR3 has 13 amino acids. V lost 6 bases and J lost 8; bases outside the gene matches: 7.

This clonotype has a single count. This chain joins TRBV6-1 and TRBJ2-3; the D gene is possibly TRBD1 (6 bases). Germline assignment: CDR1 MNHNS and CDR2 SASEGT. Trimming stripped 4 bases from V and 2 bases from J, with 16 bases between. This CDR3 is built from 16 residues. CDR3 in DNA: TGTGCCAGCAGTGCCCTGGGCAGGGGAAACACAGATACGCAGTATTTT. Amino acid sequence: CASSALGRGNTDTQYF.

This clonotype was observed a single time. This chain uses TRBV6-2 or TRBV6-3 with TRBJ1-2; weak D call: TRBD1 (5 bases). V dropped 0 bases and J dropped 3 bases, with 11 bases sitting between them. CDR3 length: 15 amino acids. Per germline, CDR1 MNHEY and CDR2 SVGEGT. The CDR3: CASSYSRDGDYGYTF. The CDR3 DNA reads TGTGCCAGCAGTTACTCGCGGGACGGTGACTATGGCTACACCTTC.

The chain employs TRBV4-1 and TRBJ1-2, with 7 bases identical to TRBD1. Germline assignment: CDR1 MGHRA and CDR2 YSYEKL. The CDR3 loop spans 16 amino acids. Trimming took 5 bases from V and 8 from J; bases not matched to a gene: 17. The CDR3 here is CASSNRGRGRGMGYTF. CDR3 DNA sequence: TGCGCCAGCAGCAACAGGGGCAGGGGAAGGGGCATGGGCTACACCTTC.

A word on this clonotype: One end of the junction is discordant with germline, which a read error may explain. V and J are TRBV6-5 and TRBJ2-1; D gene ambiguous. CDR1 and CDR2 (germline): MNHEY, SVGAGI. The CDR3 contains 13 residues. The CDR3 DNA is TGTGCCAGCAGTTATGGCTCCTACAGTGAGCAGTTCTTC. Amino acids: CASSYGSYSEQFF.

The chain links TRBV7-3 to TRBJ1-1, with unresolved D. Per germline, CDR1 SGHTA and CDR2 FQGTGA. V dropped 7 bases and J dropped 2 bases, with 17 bases sitting between them. The CDR3 consists of 15 residues. The CDR3 nucleotides read TGTGCCAGCAAACCGGAGCCCTCGAAAAACACTGAAGCTTTCTTT. This sequence encodes CASKPEPSKNTEAFF.

This chain joins TRBV7-2 and TRBJ2-3; D is possibly TRBD2 (5 bases). Germline lookup yields CDR1 SGHTA and CDR2 FQGNSA. The CDR3 spans 19 residues. Trimming stripped 0 bases from V and 2 bases from J, with 21 bases between. CDR3: CASSLAKTPEAGSTDTQYF. The CDR3 DNA sequence: TGTGCCAGCAGCTTAGCAAAGACCCCGGAGGCAGGATCCACAGATACGCAGTATTTT.

Worth noting for this clonotype: The junction and the germline gene differ at one end; a read error may be behind it. This sequence joins TRBV7-6 and TRBJ2-7; no definite D call. This CDR3 comprises 16 residues. Germline-derived CDR1 and CDR2 are SGHVS and FNYEAQ. The CDR3 reads CAGSLIGLRVNDEQYF. For the CDR3, the DNA is TGTGCCGGCAGCTTAATTGGCCTACGGGTCAATGACGAGCAGTACTTC.

This clonotype has only one observation. The gene calls are TRBV30 and TRBJ1-1; 7 positions match TRBD1. Germline V lookup: CDR1 GTSNPN, CDR2 SVGIG (reference sequence). This CDR3 is built from 14 residues. Losses at the gene ends were 3 bases for V and 0 bases for J; bases not matched to a gene: 4. CDR3 sequence (DNA): TGTGCCTGGAGCCTGGGACAGATGAACACTGAAGCTTTCTTT. Residues: CAWSLGQMNTEAFF.

The chain recombines TRBV5-6 with TRBJ1-6, with TRBD1 matching 7 bases. Trimming removed 3 bases from V and 0 bases from J; junction bases left unmatched: 6. The V gene's germline CDR1 is SGHDT and CDR2 YYEEEE. The CDR3 is made up of 17 amino acids. The CDR3, as DNA: TGTGCCAGCAGCTCTAAACAGGGGAGCTCCTATAATTCACCCCTCCACTTT. As protein: CASSSKQGSSYNSPLHF.

The V call is TRBV20-1, the J call TRBJ2-4; unclear D gene. With 3 bases removed from V and 13 bases from J, the gap between germline ends came to 22 bases. This CDR3 region has 14 residues. CDR1 DFQATT and CDR2 SNEGSKA come from the germline V gene (reference sequence). The CDR3 loop is CSARDPGSYNEQYF. CDR3 DNA: TGCAGTGCTAGGGATCCGGGTTCCTACAATGAGCAGTACTTC.

This chain joins TRBV6-2 or TRBV6-3 and TRBJ2-5; TRBD2 is a possible D gene (5 bases). CDR1 is MNHEY, CDR2 SVGEGT, per germline. The CDR3 totals 15 residues. Trimming left V 2 bases short and J 5 bases short, with 15 bases between. For the CDR3, the DNA is TGTGCCAGCAGTTACCGAGGACTCCTGGGGGAGACCCAGTACTTC. Residues: CASSYRGLLGETQYF.

The table lists this clonotype with a few counts. The chain links TRBV6-6 to TRBJ2-5; D may match TRBD1 or TRBD2 (5 bases each). Trimming shortened V by 5 bases and J by 5 bases, and 12 bases separated the two germline ends. CDR1 is MNHNY and CDR2 is SVGAGI in the germline V gene (reference sequence). The CDR3 is 13 residues long. The CDR3 loop reads CASSDGTDETQYF. DNA of the CDR3: TGTGCCAGCAGTGACGGGACGGACGAGACCCAGTACTTC.

The genes are TRBV4-2 and TRBJ2-1; D may be TRBD2 (7 bases). Germline V gene lookup returns CDR1 LGHNA and CDR2 YNFKEQ. The CDR3 consists of 15 residues. The V and J ends lost 1 base and 8 bases respectively, with 15 bases between them. CDR3 sequence: CASSQVGGANDEQFF. CDR3 in DNA: TGTGCCAGCAGCCAAGTGGGGGGGGCCAACGATGAGCAGTTCTTC.

The chain has TRBV18 and TRBJ2-2; 9 bases map to TRBD1. CDR3 size: 16 residues. The ends lost 6 bases at V and 2 bases at J; junction bases unmatched: 7. CDR1 and CDR2 (germline): KGHSH, LQKENI. The DNA for the CDR3 is TGTGCCAGCTCCCAGGGACAGGGTCTCAACACCGGGGAGCTGTTTTTT. It yields the protein CASSQGQGLNTGELFF.

V and J are TRBV28 and TRBJ1-6, with TRBD1 matching 9 bases. With V trimmed by 2 bases and J by 4 bases, 3 bases remained unmatched. This CDR3 contains 16 residues. CDR1 and CDR2 from the germline V gene are MDHEN and SYDVKM. CDR3 residues: CASSLRTGAYNSPLHF. CDR3 nucleotide sequence: TGTGCCAGCAGTTTACGGACAGGGGCGTATAATTCACCCCTCCACTTT. The variable domain in full, with the rest retrieved from reference TRBV28 and TRBJ1-6, is DVKVTQSSRYLVKRTGEKVFLECVQDMDHENMFWYRQDPGLGLRLIYFSYDVKMKEKGDIPEGYSVSREKKERFSLILESASTNQTSMYLCASSLRTGAYNSPLHFGNGTRLTVT.

CDR3 in amino acids: CASPTGPNTEAFF. For the CDR3, the DNA is TGTGCCAGCCCGACAGGACCCAACACTGAAGCTTTCTTT. The chain is built from TRBV27 and TRBJ1-1; perhaps TRBD1 as D (6 bases). This CDR3 is 13 amino acids long. CDR1 is MNHEY, CDR2 SMNVEV, per germline (reference sequence). V was shortened by 8 bases and J by 2 bases, with 12 bases between the two germline ends.

This clonotype was counted at least ten times. The chain couples TRBV9 to TRBJ1-2, with a weak D call TRBD1 (6 bases). V shed 7 bases and J shed 3 bases, with 10 bases lying between them. Per the germline V gene, CDR1 is SGDLS and CDR2 is YYNGEE. The CDR3 contains 12 residues. The CDR3 DNA reads TGTGCCAGCCAAACAGGGCACTATGGCTACACCTTC. It specifies CASQTGHYGYTF.

This clonotype has just a few counts. The chain carries TRBV4-1 and TRBJ2-3; possibly TRBD2 for D (5 bases). The germline V and J ends were trimmed by 1 base and 6 bases, with 14 bases remaining between them. This CDR3 comprises 15 residues. Germline V gives CDR1 MGHRA, CDR2 YSYEKL. This CDR3 is CASSQGGAWADTQYF. As DNA, the CDR3 is TGCGCCAGCAGCCAAGGGGGAGCGTGGGCGGATACGCAGTATTTT.

This chain links TRBV30 with TRBJ2-3; possibly TRBD2 for D (6 bases). Germline V lookup: CDR1 GTSNPN, CDR2 SVGIG (reference sequence). The V gene lost 4 bases and the J gene lost 4 bases, with 12 bases spanning the gap. CDR3 length: 13 residues. The CDR3 reads CAWNSERADTQYF. The CDR3 coding sequence is TGTGCCTGGAACTCCGAGCGGGCAGATACGCAGTATTTT.

The chain has TRBV20-1 and TRBJ1-2; D may be TRBD1 (6 bases). Between the trimmed V and J ends, which lost 3 bases and 5 bases, there was a span of 13 bases. CDR3 length equals 13 residues. Germline CDR1 reads DFQATT; CDR2 reads SNEGSKA (reference sequence). The CDR3 nucleotides read TGCAGTGCTAGTGTGGGGGGCCGGTATGGCTACACCTTC. This gives the protein CSASVGGRYGYTF.